Presented here are 19 T cell receptor beta chains from one specimen sequenced in a study of ipilimumab plus nivolumab after autologous stem cell transplantation. Sequencing used immunoSEQ multiplex PCR; TCRdb keeps in-frame clones, though not all of them. The sample yields fewer than 20,000 clones, around four fifths seen once. The sequencing here drew on PBMCs, taken in a trial of ipilimumab plus nivolumab as post-transplant consolidation. The receptors come from a male donor with diffuse large B-cell lymphoma.

The genes are TRBV30 and TRBJ1-1; TRBD1 might be the D (5 bases). The CDR3 is 12 amino acids. Trimming pared 1 base from V and 9 bases from J, leaving 12 bases between. Per the germline V gene, CDR1 is GTSNPN and CDR2 is SVGIG (reference sequence). The CDR3 sequence: CAWSAGPSKAFF. CDR3 DNA sequence: TGTGCCTGGAGTGCGGGACCATCGAAAGCTTTCTTT.

This clone was found once. This chain connects TRBV14 to TRBJ2-5; D possibly corresponds to TRBD1 (5 bases). The DNA end lines up better with TRBJ2-7; the J call may be wrong. CDR1 and CDR2 from the germline V gene are SGHDN and FVKESK. The CDR3 has 12 residues. The CDR3 region has the DNA TGTGCCAGCAGCCAGGACACATACGAGCAGTACTTC. It yields the protein CASSQDTYEQYF.

CDR3 nucleotides: TGTGCCAGCAGCTCCCCACTAGCGGGAAACACCAATGAGCAGTTCTTC. Amino acids: CASSSPLAGNTNEQFF. The V call is TRBV7-6, the J call TRBJ2-1; 10 bases are a match to TRBD2. V was pared by 4 bases and J by 6 bases, with 9 bases of the junction left unmatched. Germline V gene sequence: CDR1 SGHVS, CDR2 FNYEAQ. The CDR3 covers 16 residues.

This clone has only a few counts. This rearrangement joins TRBV5-1 to TRBJ1-2, with D perhaps TRBD1 (6 bases). Germline CDR1 SGHRS, CDR2 YFSETQ. Trimming pared 6 bases from V and 4 bases from J, leaving 22 bases between. The CDR3 covers 16 residues. DNA of the CDR3: TGCGCCAGCAAATTCCTAGCTACAGGGATTCGCTATGGCTACACCTTC. Protein: CASKFLATGIRYGYTF. Together with reference TRBV5-1 and TRBJ1-2, the CDR3 gives the full variable domain: KAGVTQTPRYLIKTRGQQVTLSCSPISGHRSVSWYQQTPGQGLQFLFEYFSETQRNKGNFPGRFSGRQFSNSRSEMNVSTLELGDSALYLCASKFLATGIRYGYTFGSGTRLTVV.

By proportion, this clone is medium-sized. The J gene is TRBJ1-2, the V gene TRBV6-1; D call uncertain. V was cut by 1 base and J by 4 bases, with 13 bases left in between. The germline V gene encodes CDR1 MNHNS and CDR2 SASEGT. The CDR3 extends over 15 amino acids. The CDR3 sequence is CASSEVWRTFYGYTF. In DNA, the CDR3 is TGTGCCAGCAGTGAAGTGTGGCGGACCTTCTATGGCTACACCTTC.

This chain connects TRBV29-1 to TRBJ2-5; tentatively, D is TRBD2 (5 bases). Trimming pared 3 bases from V and 2 bases from J, leaving 10 bases between. Germline CDR1 reads SQVTM; CDR2 reads ANQGSEA. CDR3 length equals 13 residues. The CDR3 DNA reads as TGCAGCGTTGAGAGCGGCTCACAAGAGACCCAGTACTTC. It encodes CSVESGSQETQYF.

V gene TRBV30 combines with J gene TRBJ2-2; 8 bases fit TRBD2. With V trimmed by 0 bases and J by 3 bases, 12 bases remained unmatched. There are 18 residues in the CDR3. Germline assignment: CDR1 GTSNPN and CDR2 SVGIG (reference sequence). Here the CDR3 reads CAWSVPYVAGGDTGELFF. DNA of the CDR3: TGTGCCTGGAGTGTACCGTATGTGGCGGGAGGAGACACCGGGGAGCTGTTTTTT.

This clone was detected a few times. This chain uses TRBV27 with TRBJ2-3; D might be TRBD1 (6 bases). The germline V gene encodes CDR1 MNHEY and CDR2 SMNVEV (reference sequence). The germline V and J ends were trimmed by 6 bases and 5 bases, with 18 bases remaining between them. The CDR3 runs 15 residues. CDR3 protein: CASSPFDRSIDTQYF. CDR3 DNA: TGTGCCAGCAGCCCTTTCGACAGGTCAATAGATACGCAGTATTTT.

This rearrangement joins TRBV11-2 to TRBJ2-7; 12 bases agree with TRBD2. The junction had 15 bases not matched to a gene; V was cut back by 2 bases and J by 4 bases. Per germline, CDR1 SGHAT and CDR2 FQNNGV. This CDR3 region has 19 residues. CDR3 bases: TGTGCCAGCAGCTTAAACCTAGCGGGAGGGCCGGGCTATGTATACGAGCAGTACTTC. Protein sequence: CASSLNLAGGPGYVYEQYF.

This chain connects TRBV7-6 to TRBJ2-1; D is perhaps TRBD2 (6 bases). CDR3 size: 17 residues. V was clipped by 4 bases and J by 0 bases, with 16 bases between them. Per the germline V gene, CDR1 is SGHVS and CDR2 is FNYEAQ. CDR3 region: CASSYERRGLSYNEQFF. CDR3 sequence (DNA): TGTGCCAGCAGCTACGAGCGACGGGGACTCTCCTACAATGAGCAGTTCTTC. Combining the CDR3 with reference TRBV7-6 and TRBJ2-1 gives the whole variable domain GAGVSQSPRYKVTKRGQDVALRCDPISGHVSLYWYRQALGQGPEFLTYFNYEAQQDKSGLPNDRFSAERPEGSISTLTIQRTEQRDSAMYRCASSYERRGLSYNEQFFGPGTRLTVL.

V and J are TRBV28 and TRBJ2-1, with 7 bases matching TRBD2. J gave up 4 bases and V 6 bases, and 6 bases lay outside the gene matches. CDR3 length equals 14 residues. Germline lookup yields CDR1 MDHEN and CDR2 SYDVKM. This CDR3 reads CASSPLAEYNEQFF. Here the CDR3 DNA reads TGTGCCAGCAGCCCTCTAGCGGAATACAATGAGCAGTTCTTC.

The V gene is TRBV19, the J gene TRBJ1-2, with D perhaps TRBD1 (5 bases). This CDR3 comprises 16 residues. The germline V gene has CDR1 LNHDA and CDR2 SQIVND (reference sequence). The ends were cut back, 6 bases at V and 2 bases at J, with 19 bases in the middle. The CDR3: CASSSLLGLWNYGYTF. The CDR3 bases are TGTGCCAGTAGCTCCCTCCTGGGGCTATGGAACTATGGCTACACCTTC.

The chain couples TRBV19 to TRBJ2-1, with TRBD2 matching 16 bases. The germline V gene encodes CDR1 LNHDA and CDR2 SQIVND (reference sequence). V lost 6 bases and J lost 5; bases outside the gene matches: 10. This CDR3 comprises 18 residues. This CDR3 reads CASRGTSGRAFGDNEQFF. For the CDR3, the DNA is TGTGCCAGTAGGGGGACTAGCGGGAGGGCCTTTGGCGACAATGAGCAGTTCTTC.

The CDR3 coding sequence is TGTGCCAGCAGCCAAACAGGGGTCAATGAGCAGTTCTTC. It is translated as CASSQTGVNEQFF. J is TRBJ2-1 and V is TRBV7-9; the match to TRBD1 covers 7 bases. This CDR3 contains 13 residues. Germline-derived CDR1 and CDR2 are SEHNR and FQNEAQ (reference sequence). After removal of 5 bases from V and 6 bases from J, the junction contained 4 bases not matched to a gene.

This clone was seen only a few times. This rearrangement joins TRBV29-1 to TRBJ2-2, with 10 bases that match TRBD2. The CDR3 length is 14 residues. Looked up from germline, CDR1 is SQVTM and CDR2 is ANQGSEA. Unmatched junction bases numbered 10, after V lost 7 bases and J lost 8 bases. Here the CDR3 DNA reads TGCAGCGCCCAGCGGGAGGGCCTTGTGGGGGAGCTGTTTTTT. Protein: CSAQREGLVGELFF.

This chain uses TRBV14 with TRBJ2-7; D possibly corresponds to TRBD2 (6 bases). This CDR3 region has 18 residues. CDR1 is SGHDN and CDR2 is FVKESK in the germline V gene. The V and J ends lost 4 bases and 0 bases respectively, with 22 bases between them. As DNA, the CDR3 is TGTGCCAGCAGCCGGAAAGGGGTGGGAGCGGGCCTCTCCTACGAGCAGTACTTC. It translates to CASSRKGVGAGLSYEQYF. The full variable domain, rest sourced from reference TRBV14 and TRBJ2-7, is EAGVTQFPSHSVIEKGQTVTLRCDPISGHDNLYWYRRVMGKEIKFLLHFVKESKQDESGMPNNRFLAERTGGTYSTLKVQPAELEDSGVYFCASSRKGVGAGLSYEQYFGPGTRLTVT.

This clone has just a few counts. This chain uses TRBV9 with TRBJ1-1, with D possibly being TRBD1 (6 bases). The length of the CDR3 is 13 residues. Germline assignment: CDR1 SGDLS and CDR2 YYNGEE. Trimming pared 3 bases from V and 4 bases from J, leaving 10 bases between. CDR3 sequence reads: CASSAQGSTEAFF. The CDR3 DNA is TGTGCCAGCAGCGCTCAGGGGAGCACTGAAGCTTTCTTT.

J is TRBJ1-2 and V is TRBV5-1; TRBD1 agrees at 11 bases. Unmatched junction bases numbered 4, after V lost 4 bases and J lost 2 bases. Germline CDR1 SGHRS, CDR2 YFSETQ. The CDR3 consists of 15 residues. CDR3: CASSQGTGGNYGYTF. DNA of the CDR3: TGCGCCAGCAGCCAGGGGACAGGGGGAAACTATGGCTACACCTTC.

V is TRBV27 and J is TRBJ1-5; TRBD1 aligns across 8 bases. Germline V gives CDR1 MNHEY, CDR2 SMNVEV (reference sequence). The CDR3 spans 15 residues. With 10 bases clipped from V and 6 bases from J, the junction kept 14 bases outside the gene matches. CDR3 sequence: CATKVGQGPGQPQHF. The CDR3 nucleotides are TGTGCCACCAAAGTCGGACAGGGCCCAGGTCAGCCCCAGCATTTT.